This entry lists 8 T cell receptor beta chains sequenced from one sample in a study of cytomegalovirus exposure and HLA in healthy donors. The PCR was carried out with 60 Vbeta primers and 13 Jbeta primers. Assay used: immunoSEQ multiplex PCR; TCRdb lists only in-frame clones, some missing. The sample yields over 150,000 clones, approximately 77% seen once. The sequenced material came from PBMCs. Source of these receptors: a man aged 18-30 years in good health and CMV-seronegative.

The rearrangement uses TRBV19 and TRBJ2-7; TRBD1 aligns across 7 bases. V lost 1 base and J lost 0; bases outside the gene matches: 6. Germline V CDR1 and CDR2: LNHDA, SQIVND (reference sequence). This CDR3 has 16 amino acids. The CDR3 DNA is TGTGCCAGTAGTATAGCGGCGACAGGGACCTCCTACGAGCAGTACTTC. Amino acid sequence: CASSIAATGTSYEQYF.

The chain joins TRBV7-2 to TRBJ1-1; D is possibly TRBD1 (5 bases). Germline lookup yields CDR1 SGHTA and CDR2 FQGNSA. Trimming pared 3 bases from V and 5 bases from J, leaving 16 bases between. This CDR3 is 15 amino acids long. The CDR3 region is CASSFTLRRGTEAFF. The CDR3 DNA is TGTGCCAGCAGCTTCACCCTCCGTCGGGGGACTGAAGCTTTCTTT. Combining the CDR3 with reference TRBV7-2 and TRBJ1-1 gives the whole variable domain GAGVSQSPSNKVTEKGKDVELRCDPISGHTALYWYRQSLGQGLEFLIYFQGNSAPDKSGLPSDRFSAERTGGSVSTLTIQRTQQEDSAVYLCASSFTLRRGTEAFFGQGTRLTVV.

This clone came up a few times. V and J are TRBV7-9 and TRBJ2-7; D unclear. V was trimmed by 6 bases and J by 4 bases, leaving 10 bases between them. The CDR3 spans 12 residues. CDR1 and CDR2 from the germline V gene are SEHNR and FQNEAQ (reference sequence). CDR3 sequence (DNA): TGTGCCAGCAGTGGAGACGATTACGAGCAGTACTTC. Its translation: CASSGDDYEQYF.

The chain joins TRBV4-3 to TRBJ2-7; D not resolved. Trimming pared 0 bases from V and 2 bases from J, leaving 11 bases between. Germline assignment: CDR1 LGHNA and CDR2 YSLEER. The CDR3 sequence is 15 residues long. CDR3 in amino acids: CASSQEDFPTYEQYF. As DNA, the CDR3 is TGCGCCAGCAGCCAAGAAGACTTCCCGACCTACGAGCAGTACTTC.

The gene calls are TRBV27 and TRBJ2-5, with D tentatively TRBD1 (6 bases). The DNA matches TRBJ2-7 better at its end, which makes the J call doubtful. CDR3 length: 15 residues. The germline V gene has CDR1 MNHEY and CDR2 SMNVEV (reference sequence). The DNA for the CDR3 is TGTGCCAGCAGTTTATCGGCGGACAGCTCCTACGAGCAGTACTTC. Protein sequence: CASSLSADSSYEQYF.

CDR3 loop: CATRGRGNTGELFF. In DNA form, the CDR3 reads TGTGCCACCAGGGGGCGGGGGAACACCGGGGAGCTGTTTTTT. The chain links TRBV15 to TRBJ2-2, with D possibly TRBD2 on 6 matching bases. The ends were cut back, 6 bases at V and 1 base at J, with 9 bases in the middle. Germline V gene lookup returns CDR1 LNHNV and CDR2 YYDKDF (reference sequence). The length of the CDR3 is 14 residues.

The gene calls are TRBV2 and TRBJ2-1; D is possibly TRBD2 (6 bases). The CDR3 sequence is 16 residues long. Trimming left V 6 bases short and J 8 bases short, with 23 bases between. The germline CDR1 and CDR2 sequences are SNHLY and FYNNEI. The CDR3 nucleotides read TGTGCCAGCAGACCCCCGGAGGGCCACATGCTTGATGAGCAGTTCTTC. Its protein is CASRPPEGHMLDEQFF.

The rearrangement uses TRBV25-1 and TRBJ2-5; 7 nucleotides match TRBD2. Germline V gives CDR1 MGHDK, CDR2 SYGVNS. V lost 5 bases, J lost 5 bases, and 11 bases stayed unmatched. The CDR3 loop spans 15 amino acids. The CDR3 DNA is TGTGCCAGCAGTATCCTCCGGGGAGGGTTGGAGACCCAGTACTTC. Translation gives CASSILRGGLETQYF.